These 2 T cell receptor beta chains were sequenced from one sample in a study of Ad26.COV2.S vaccination and SARS-CoV-2 variants. Using immunoSEQ multiplex PCR, the repertoire was profiled, and TCRdb retains in-frame clones only, with some absent. The sample yields hundreds of thousands of clones, about 85% seen once. Treatment described: 15 to 20 received Ad26.COV2.S at low or high dose, single or two shots; 5 received placebo; per-sample allocation not given. Day 63 following the first vaccine or placebo injection was when the samples were taken. This specimen was peripheral blood, taken in a trial of Ad26.COV2.S vaccine versus placebo. These receptor sequences come from a person between 18 and 65 years old who received the Ad26.COV2.S COVID-19 vaccine or a placebo.

About this clone itself: At one end, the junction sequence differs from germline, possibly due to a read error. The chain employs TRBV20-1 and TRBJ2-3; maybe TRBD1 (5 bases). The CDR3 consists of 9 residues. Germline V gives CDR1 DFQATT, CDR2 SNEGSKA (reference sequence). The CDR3 DNA reads as TGCAGTACCGCGCTCTTAGGGGATTTT. Amino acid sequence: CSTALLGDF.

The chain is built from TRBV18 and TRBJ2-5; D call uncertain. Trimming pared 1 base from V and 1 base from J, leaving 10 bases between. The germline V gene encodes CDR1 KGHSH and CDR2 LQKENI. CDR3 size: 15 residues. This CDR3 reads CASSPLPVSQETQYF. CDR3 in DNA: TGTGCCAGCTCACCACTGCCGGTCTCCCAAGAGACCCAGTACTTC.